The source of this T cell receptor (beta chain) is a study of blood T cell repertoires in COVID-19. About the study: COVID-19 samples, acute and convalescent, were from the United States, Italy and Spain. T cells, B-cell-depleted T cells, or PBMCs provided the cDNA or gDNA that served as material.

Participants were placed into cohorts based on the clinical history they reported. The V end lost 4 bases, the J end lost 5 bases, and 9 bases lay between the germline ends. The CDR3 loop spans 13 amino acids. The germline V gene has CDR1 MDHEN and CDR2 SYDVKM. Per the authors' pipeline: For nucleated cells, counts were estimated from reference gene primer amplification. Sequencing was performed with immunoSEQ multiplex PCR; in TCRdb, only in-frame clones are kept and a portion is missing. V and J calls and clone size are given by that table; D and trimming were obtained from the DNA. The sample holds approximately 170,000 clones; over 70% are singletons and the top ten take 3.6%.

This clonotype was obtained from a woman aged 50 to 60 in a cohort exposed to, infected with or recovered from COVID-19 (not recorded which). The specimen sequenced was PBMCs or T cells enriched from blood (not recorded which). J is TRBJ1-5 and V is TRBV28; D gene uncertain. The CDR3: CASSSTSHQPQHF. In nucleotides, the CDR3 is TGTGCCAGCAGTTCCACGAGCCATCAGCCCCAGCATTTT.